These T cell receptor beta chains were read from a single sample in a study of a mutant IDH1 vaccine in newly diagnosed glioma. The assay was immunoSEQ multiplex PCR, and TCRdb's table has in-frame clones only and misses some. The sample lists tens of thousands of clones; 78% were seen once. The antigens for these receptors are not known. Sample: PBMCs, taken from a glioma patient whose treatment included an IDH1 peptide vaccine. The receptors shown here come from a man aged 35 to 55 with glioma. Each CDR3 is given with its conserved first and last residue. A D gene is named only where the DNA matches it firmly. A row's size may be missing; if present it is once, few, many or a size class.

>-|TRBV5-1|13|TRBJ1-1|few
CASSFGGNTEAFF
TGCGCCAGCAGCTTCGGGGGGAACACTGAAGCTTTCTTT
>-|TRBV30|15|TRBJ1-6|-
CARRSTSSYNSPLHF
TGTGCCCGGAGGTCCACGAGCTCCTATAATTCACCCCTCCACTTT
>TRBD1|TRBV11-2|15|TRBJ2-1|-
CASTPTGGAYNEQFF
TGTGCCAGCACGCCCACAGGGGGAGCCTACAATGAGCAGTTCTTC
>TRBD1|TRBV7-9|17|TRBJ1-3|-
CASSLDPRGSSGNTIYF
TGTGCCAGCAGCTTAGATCCCAGGGGGAGCTCTGGAAACACCATATATTTT
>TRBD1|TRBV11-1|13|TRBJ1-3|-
CASSPGQGNTIYF
TGTGCCAGCAGCCCGGGACAGGGGAACACCATATATTTT
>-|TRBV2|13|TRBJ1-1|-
CASKKELNTEAFF
TGTGCCAGCAAAAAGGAATTGAACACTGAAGCTTTCTTT
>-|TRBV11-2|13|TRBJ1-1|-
CASSLIGGTEAFF
TGTGCCAGCAGCCTGATTGGGGGCACTGAAGCTTTCTTT
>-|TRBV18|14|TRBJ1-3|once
CASSPEVTGNTIYF
TGTGCCAGCTCACCGGAGGTTACTGGAAACACCATATATTTT
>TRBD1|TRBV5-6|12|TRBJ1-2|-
CASTRTGRDGTF
TGTGCCAGCACCCGGACAGGGAGGGATGGCACCTTC
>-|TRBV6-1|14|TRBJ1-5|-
CASSEFEALGPQHF
TGTGCCAGCAGTGAATTTGAGGCCCTTGGGCCCCAGCATTTT
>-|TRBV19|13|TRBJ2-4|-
CASQRRAKNIQYF
TGTGCCAGCCAAAGGAGGGCCAAAAACATTCAGTACTTC
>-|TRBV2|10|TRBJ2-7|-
CASRANEQYF
TGTGCCAGCAGGGCGAACGAGCAGTACTTC
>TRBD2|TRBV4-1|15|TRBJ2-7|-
CASSQTSGGAYEQYF
TGCGCCAGCAGCCAAACTAGCGGGGGGGCCTACGAGCAGTACTTC
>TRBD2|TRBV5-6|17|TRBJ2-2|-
CASSLIRSGGFAGELFF
TGTGCCAGCAGCTTGATACGTAGCGGGGGATTCGCCGGGGAGCTGTTTTTT
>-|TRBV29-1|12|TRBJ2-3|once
CSVDVSTDTQYF
TGCAGCGTTGATGTGAGTACAGATACGCAGTATTTT
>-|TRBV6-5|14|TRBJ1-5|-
CASTSWRGHQPQHF
TGTGCCAGCACCTCCTGGAGAGGGCATCAGCCCCAGCATTTT
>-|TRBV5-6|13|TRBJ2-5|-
CATRPGRQETQYF
TGTGCCACACGACCGGGCAGACAAGAGACCCAGTACTTC